One TCR beta chain is described in this entry. As yet, its antigen is unknown. Clones were read by immunoSEQ multiplex PCR, and TCRdb kept only the in-frame ones, dropping some. This table has roughly 56,000 clones, around three quarters appearing once. The sample is drawn from a study of vaccination effects on CD4 cells after COVID-19. As for the study in general: After the second dose, samples were taken at median day 72. Study results and caveats: Late post-vaccination samples showed marked contraction of infection- and vaccine-induced clones. There was only 1 of 255 vaccine-induced clones in healthy vaccinees that cross-reacted with common cold coronaviruses.

Antigen-specific CD4+ T cells were first expanded with viral peptide pools by the ViraFEST assay and only then sequenced. The authors isolated CD4+ T cells after around 11 days of culture. Participants each got two BNT162b2 or mRNA-1273 vaccine doses. Vaccine recipients had no previous SARS-CoV-2 infection; their nucleocapsid antibodies were negative. V gave up 0 bases and J gave up 2 bases; unmatched junction bases: 3. Germline loops: CDR1 MNHEY, CDR2 SVGEGT. The CDR3 has 15 residues. The TCR was taken from a human donor who received a COVID-19 vaccine. Material: CD4+ T cells from PBMCs cultured with HCoV-229E spike peptides, obtained after COVID-19 vaccination. This sequence joins TRBV6-2 or TRBV6-3 and TRBJ2-7, with 8 bases that match TRBD2. DNA of the CDR3: TGTGCCAGCAGTTACTCAGCGGGGGCACCCTACGAGCAGTACGTC. Translated: CASSYSAGAPYEQYV.